This TCR beta chain was captured by sequencing in a study of T-cell memory formation after mild COVID-19. There are a few counts of this clonotype. Germline V gene sequence: CDR1 SGHRS, CDR2 YFSETQ. Trimming cost V 6 bases and J 3 bases, with 25 bases left between them. This CDR3 contains 17 residues. TCRdb called the 5' RACE reads again in MiXCR, with one record for every CDR3 protein. The sample contains some 210,000 distinct CDR3 sequences, about a sixth of which appear only once. This sequence originates from an adult woman who had mild COVID-19 (a few samples of this study predate the infection). Cell type and time point are not known. Sequencing used PBMCs or a T cell subset sorted from them (not recorded which). This chain connects TRBV5-1 to TRBJ2-7; TRBD2 might be the D (5 bases). The CDR3 DNA reads as TGCGCCAGCAATGTGGACGGAGCGAGGACGGGGAACTACGAGCAGTACTTC. As protein: CASNVDGARTGNYEQYF.